The 5 T cell receptor beta chains below were found in one sample sequenced in a study of T cell responses to AZD1222 COVID-19 vaccine. Only in-frame clones appear in the TCRdb table, and some are missing; sequencing was by immunoSEQ multiplex PCR. The data show 77,000 or so clones, about nine tenths seen once. The input for sequencing was peripheral blood, taken 28 days after the second AZD1222 dose. The receptors derive from an adult who received the AZD1222 COVID-19 vaccine.

The chain joins TRBV19 to TRBJ1-5; D not certain. This CDR3 has 8 amino acids. V dropped 11 bases and J dropped 11 bases, with 7 bases sitting between them. Germline assignment: CDR1 LNHDA and CDR2 SQIVND (reference sequence). The CDR3 here is CASLAQHF. For the CDR3, the DNA is TGTGCCTCCTTGGCCCAGCATTTT.

CDR3 protein: CASSQDPLAGTSSYNEQFF. In DNA, the CDR3 is TGCGCCAGCAGCCAAGACCCTCTAGCGGGGACGAGCTCCTACAATGAGCAGTTCTTC. The V gene is TRBV4-1, the J gene TRBJ2-1, with 9 positions matching TRBD2. The length of the CDR3 is 19 residues. V was pared by 0 bases and J by 0 bases, with 9 bases of the junction left unmatched. The germline CDR1 and CDR2 sequences are MGHRA and YSYEKL.

This clone was seen only once. This chain connects TRBV28 to TRBJ2-7; TRBD1 is a possible D gene (6 bases). There are 15 residues in the CDR3. The V end was cut by 3 bases, the J end by 1 base, with 13 bases between. The germline V gene has CDR1 MDHEN and CDR2 SYDVKM. As DNA, the CDR3 is TGTGCCAGCAGTTTGGTGACAGGTGGGTCCTACGAGCAGTACTTC. Protein: CASSLVTGGSYEQYF.

V usage is TRBV2 and J usage is TRBJ1-4; TRBD1 matches 8 bases. V lost 6 bases and J lost 9; bases outside the gene matches: 9. The CDR3 is 14 residues long. CDR1 and CDR2 from the germline V gene are SNHLY and FYNNEI. CDR3: CASSPTGARKKLFF. The CDR3 coding sequence is TGTGCCAGCAGCCCGACAGGGGCGCGGAAAAAACTGTTTTTT.

CDR3 nucleotides: TGTGCCAGCAGCCAAGATGGTGGCGGGGGCGATCAAGAGACCCAGTACTTC. As protein: CASSQDGGGGDQETQYF. The chain carries TRBV4-2 and TRBJ2-5; D may be TRBD2 (7 bases). This CDR3 comprises 17 residues. Germline lookup yields CDR1 LGHNA and CDR2 YNFKEQ. V dropped 0 bases and J dropped 2 bases, with 16 bases sitting between them.